A selection of T cell receptor beta chains follows, all from one sample in a study of blood T cells in healthy people across ages. TCRdb re-derived calls from the 5' RACE reads in MiXCR, one entry per CDR3 protein. The data show 800,000 to 950,000 distinct CDR3 sequences, 25% to 30% seen once. The same data also went into a second study, on T cells of mothers and their children.

The sequenced sample was blood. The receptors derive from a woman aged 35 to 49 in good health. The CDR3 runs from the conserved cysteine through the conserved F or W. D genes are given only for firm matches. Not all rows give a size; the values are once, few, many and, for expanded clones, a class.

j_gene,d_gene,abundance,len,v_gene,CDR3nt,CDR3aa
TRBJ2-3,.,many,12,TRBV20-1,TGCAGTGCTAGGGCCAATACAGATACGCAGTATTTT,CSARANTDTQYF
TRBJ2-7,TRBD1,many,14,TRBV13,TGTGCCAGCAGCTCCTACGACAGGGACTACGAGCAGTACTTC,CASSSYDRDYEQYF
TRBJ2-7,.,few,13,TRBV28,TGTGCCAGCAGTTTACTTCCCTCCTACGAGCAGTACTTC,CASSLLPSYEQYF
TRBJ1-2,.,many,13,TRBV7-2,TGTGCCAGCAGCTTAGGGGGGGCGCCTGGCTACACCTTC,CASSLGGAPGYTF
TRBJ2-4,.,.,13,TRBV14,TGTGTCAGCAGCCAGGGCGCCAAAAACATTCAGTACTTC,CVSSQGAKNIQYF
TRBJ1-2,.,.,16,TRBV20-1,TGCAGTGCTAGAAAGGCCCTCGGCCCTCCAAACTATGGCTTCACCTTC,CSARKALGPPNYGFTF
TRBJ1-2,.,.,13,TRBV6-2/TRBV6-3,TGTGCCAGCAGTTCCCTGGTCCACTATGGCTACACCTTC,CASSSLVHYGYTF
TRBJ2-7,.,.,14,TRBV18,TGTGCCAGCTCACAAACGGGGGGCAGCGACGAGCAGTACTTC,CASSQTGGSDEQYF
TRBJ1-2,.,.,13,TRBV20-1,TGCAGTCGGGGTGGGGCAGGGGACTATGGCTACACCTTC,CSRGGAGDYGYTF
TRBJ2-7,.,many,13,TRBV29-1,TGCAGCGTGCAAGGGGGTCAGGACTACGAGCAGTACTTC,CSVQGGQDYEQYF
TRBJ2-1,TRBD2,.,17,TRBV7-6,TGTGCCGGCAGCCGGACTAGCGGGGGGAGCTCCTACAATGAGCAGTTCTTC,CAGSRTSGGSSYNEQFF